Listed below are T cell receptor beta chains from one sample, sequenced in a study of post-analysis software for immune sequencing data. TCRdb reanalysed the PCR reads using MiXCR and keeps one entry per CDR3 protein. The sample shows about half a million distinct CDR3 sequences, 34% of them seen only once. The sequencing input was blood. All receptors derive from a girl aged 2-17 years with multiple sclerosis. Both conserved end residues are part of each CDR3. Each record gives: V gene, J gene, D gene, clone size, CDR3 DNA, CDR3 protein. D genes are given only for firm matches. Clone size is not always given. Where it is, it says once, few, many or a class for expanded clones.

>TRBV4-1|TRBJ1-5|.|.
TGCGCCAGCAGTGGCAGCGGCCAGCCCCAGCATTTT
CASSGSGQPQHF
>TRBV6-4|TRBJ2-7|.|.
TGTGCCAGCATCCGAGACGAGCAGTACTTC
CASIRDEQYF
>TRBV9|TRBJ2-1|.|few
TGTGCCAGCAGCGGGGGGGTCTACAATTACGAGCAGTTCTTC
CASSGGVYNYEQFF
>TRBV5-1|TRBJ2-7|TRBD1|few
TGCGCCAGCAGCCGTCCGGGACAGGGGGCTTACGAGCAGTACTTC
CASSRPGQGAYEQYF
>TRBV7-9|TRBJ2-7|.|.
TGTGCCAGCAGCCAAAGGACAGTTACCTACGAGCAGTACTTC
CASSQRTVTYEQYF
>TRBV7-9|TRBJ1-5|.|.
TGTGCCAGCAGCTTAGGACCGAACAATCAGCCCCAGCATTTT
CASSLGPNNQPQHF
>TRBV7-6|TRBJ1-5|.|.
TGTGCCAGCAGCTTAGGAGGCACTCAGCCACAGCATTTT
CASSLGGTQPQHF
>TRBV7-2|TRBJ1-5|.|.
TGTGCCAGCAGCTTAAGCGGTGGGCAGCCCCAGCATTTT
CASSLSGGQPQHF
>TRBV5-1|TRBJ2-3|.|many
TGCGCCAGCAGCTCCCGGGACCAAGGGGGTACGCAGTATTTT
CASSSRDQGGTQYF
>TRBV24-1|TRBJ2-5|.|few
TGTGCCACCAGTGATGGGGGGCGGGGGGAGACCCAGTACTTC
CATSDGGRGETQYF
>TRBV5-1|TRBJ2-7|.|.
TGCGCCAGCAGCACGGCAGGGATGGGCGAGCAGTACTTC
CASSTAGMGEQYF
>TRBV7-2|TRBJ1-1|.|.
TGTGCCAGCAGCTTAGAACAGGGCATTTCGGCTTTCTTT
CASSLEQGISAFF
>TRBV4-2|TRBJ2-1|.|.
TGTGCCAGCAGCCAAGTTAGCGAGGAAATCAATGAGCAGTTCTTC
CASSQVSEEINEQFF
>TRBV12-3/TRBV12-4|TRBJ2-5|TRBD1|.
TGTGCCAGCAGTTTTTGGGGCGAGGGGGCCGGTGAGACCCAGTACTTC
CASSFWGEGAGETQYF
>TRBV20-1|TRBJ2-7|TRBD2|once
TGCAGTGCTGGTCAGCGGGGGGTAGCCAATGAGCAGTACTTC
CSAGQRGVANEQYF
>TRBV14|TRBJ2-7|TRBD1|.
TGTGCCAGCAGCCCTCTCACAGGGGTCCACGAGCAGTACTTC
CASSPLTGVHEQYF
>TRBV7-9|TRBJ2-7|.|.
TGTGCCAGCAGCCCCTGGGGTAGCTCCTACGAGCAGTACTTC
CASSPWGSSYEQYF
>TRBV27|TRBJ2-2|.|.
TGTGCCAGCAGTTTCCCGGCGGGGGAGCTGTTTTTT
CASSFPAGELFF
>TRBV11-2|TRBJ2-7|.|.
TGTGCCAGCAGCCCGTCCAGGTTCGAGCAGTACTTC
CASSPSRFEQYF
>TRBV7-3|TRBJ2-1|TRBD2|.
TGTGCCAGCAGCTTAGGGGCGGGGGGGCCGGTGAATGAGCAGTTCTTC
CASSLGAGGPVNEQFF
>TRBV24-1|TRBJ2-1|.|.
TGTGCCACCAGTGGAAGCACGCTAGATGAGCAGTTCTTC
CATSGSTLDEQFF
>TRBV18|TRBJ2-1|TRBD2|.
TGTGCCAGCTCACCACTTAGCGGGGGGACCGTTAAGGGCAATGAGCAGTTCTTC
CASSPLSGGTVKGNEQFF
>TRBV7-7|TRBJ2-5|TRBD2|.
TGTGCCAGCAGCACTACCGGGACTAGCGGCATTGTTGAGCAGTACTTC
CASSTTGTSGIVEQYF
>TRBV29-1|TRBJ2-1|.|many
TGCAGCGTCCCCACCAGGGCTAGCGACTCCTACAATGAGCAGTTCTTC
CSVPTRASDSYNEQFF
>TRBV5-1|TRBJ1-2|TRBD1|few
TGCGCCAGCAGCTTAATGGGGACAGGGCATGAAGGCTACACCTTC
CASSLMGTGHEGYTF
>TRBV7-2|TRBJ1-2|TRBD1|few
TGTGCCAGCAGCCAGGGGACAGGTCCTAACTATGGCTACACCTTC
CASSQGTGPNYGYTF